These 13 T cell receptor beta chains were all obtained from the same sample, sequenced in a study of cytomegalovirus exposure and HLA in healthy donors (dated by TCRdb to 2016 to 2017). Library preparation used the immunoSEQ multiplex PCR assay. For the multiplex PCR, a mixture combining 60 forward primers for TCR Vbeta segments and 13 reverse primers for TCR Jbeta segments was used. The source is immuneACCESS, and TCRdb retained only in-frame sequences with V and J called. Part of the clones is not carried over; for the studies checked, unresolved V genes explain less than half of this, and the remainder is unexplained. This sample has 55,000 to 80,000 clones in its table, and about 85% of those were observed once. About 10% of the sample lies in the top ten. Sequenced material: PBMCs. The receptors stem from a female donor in good health and CMV-seronegative.

J is TRBJ2-7 and V is TRBV9; D unclear. CDR1 and CDR2 (germline): SGDLS, YYNGEE. The CDR3 is 13 residues long. Trimming removed 0 bases from V and 3 bases from J, with 7 bases in between. The CDR3 sequence is CASSVDADYEQYF. The DNA for the CDR3 is TGTGCCAGCAGCGTAGATGCAGACTACGAGCAGTACTTC.

V and J are TRBV30 and TRBJ1-1; D is unresolved. This CDR3 comprises 13 residues. Germline CDR1 GTSNPN, CDR2 SVGIG (reference sequence). Deletions cut 1 base from V and 2 bases from J, with 8 bases between. The CDR3, as DNA: TGTGCCTGGAGTGATAACTACAACACTGAAGCTTTCTTT. This codes for CAWSDNYNTEAFF.

V and J are TRBV29-1 and TRBJ1-1; no firm D call. V was shortened by 4 bases and J by 1 base, with 7 bases between the two germline ends. Germline values: CDR1 SQVTM, CDR2 ANQGSEA. This CDR3 comprises 12 residues. The CDR3 is CSVGLRNTEAFF. The CDR3 nucleotides are TGCAGCGTTGGGCTCCGGAACACTGAAGCTTTCTTT.

The chain joins TRBV11-2 to TRBJ2-7, with a tentative D call TRBD1 (6 bases). This CDR3 is 17 amino acids long. V lost 0 bases to trimming and J lost 2 bases, with 17 bases between them. Germline CDR1 is SGHAT and CDR2 is FQNNGV. This chain's CDR3 is CASSLDRGRGYTYEQYF. The CDR3 nucleotides are TGTGCCAGCAGCTTAGATCGAGGCAGGGGATATACCTACGAGCAGTACTTC.

The V gene is TRBV7-9, the J gene TRBJ1-1; 7 bases are a match to TRBD1. CDR3 length: 12 amino acids. V was pared by 6 bases and J by 6 bases, with 4 bases of the junction left unmatched. Germline values: CDR1 SEHNR, CDR2 FQNEAQ (reference sequence). The CDR3 sequence: CASRRGGSEAFF. As DNA, the CDR3 is TGTGCCAGCAGACGAGGGGGCTCTGAAGCTTTCTTT.

The chain is built from TRBV4-2 and TRBJ2-1; 14 bases fit TRBD2. Per the germline V gene, CDR1 is LGHNA and CDR2 is YNFKEQ. The CDR3 contains 16 residues. J gave up 7 bases and V 0 bases, and 2 bases lay outside the gene matches. Here the CDR3 reads CASSQDGTSGGNEQFF. The CDR3 DNA reads TGTGCCAGCAGCCAAGATGGGACTAGCGGGGGTAATGAGCAGTTCTTC.

The V gene is TRBV6-4, the J gene TRBJ1-1; D uncertain. The germline V and J ends were trimmed by 5 bases and 5 bases, with 15 bases remaining between them. The CDR3 runs 14 residues. Germline V gene lookup returns CDR1 MRHNA and CDR2 SNTAGT. CDR3 coding DNA: TGTGCCAGCAGTCTAGACGGAGGGCAAACTGAAGCTTTCTTT. Protein: CASSLDGGQTEAFF.

Turning to this clone: Other DNA variants within this sample encode the same CDR3. CDR3 in amino acids: CASSLFSQGASGELFF. CDR3 coding DNA: TGTGCCAGCAGCCTATTCTCACAGGGGGCGTCCGGGGAGCTGTTTTTT. This chain uses TRBV7-6 with TRBJ2-2; 9 nucleotides align to TRBD1. CDR1 and CDR2 from the germline V gene are SGHVS and FNYEAQ. The CDR3 loop spans 16 amino acids. J was trimmed by 6 bases and V by 5 bases; bases with no gene match: 10.

This sequence joins TRBV21-1 and TRBJ1-1; the table names TRBD1, a call not compared with the DNA. TRBV21-1 is a recognized pseudogene. The CDR3 consists of 20 residues. Here the CDR3 reads CASSKLRLLDRGRGRAEAFF. The CDR3 coding sequence is TGTGCCAGCAGCAAATTGAGGTTGCTGGACAGGGGGCGCGGGCGGGCTGAAGCTTTCTTT.

CDR3 residues: CATEVGGVYNEQFF. CDR3 in DNA: TGTGCCACCGAAGTGGGGGGGGTATACAATGAGCAGTTCTTC. The chain recombines TRBV19 with TRBJ2-1; 7 bases are a match to TRBD2. J was trimmed by 4 bases and V by 10 bases; bases with no gene match: 10. Germline V CDR1 and CDR2: LNHDA, SQIVND (reference sequence). The CDR3 is 14 residues long. Variable domain in full (rest from reference TRBV19 and TRBJ2-1): DGGITQSPKYLFRKEGQNVTLSCEQNLNHDAMYWYRQDPGQGLRLIYYSQIVNDFQKGDIAEGYSVSREKKESFPLTVTSAQKNPTAFYLCATEVGGVYNEQFFGPGTRLTVL.

The chain links TRBV4-1 to TRBJ2-1; D gene ambiguous. This CDR3 region has 15 residues. V lost 0 bases to trimming and J lost 0 bases, with 6 bases between them. The germline V gene has CDR1 MGHRA and CDR2 YSYEKL. CDR3 sequence (DNA): TGCGCCAGCAGCCAAGATCAGGACTCCTACAATGAGCAGTTCTTC. Translated: CASSQDQDSYNEQFF.

The genes are TRBV29-1 and TRBJ1-2; possible D gene TRBD1, 5 bases. Deletions cut 5 bases from V and 4 bases from J, with 11 bases between. This CDR3 has 12 amino acids. CDR1 SQVTM and CDR2 ANQGSEA come from the germline V gene. CDR3 sequence: CSVKTDLYGYTF. CDR3 bases: TGCAGCGTTAAGACAGACCTCTATGGCTACACCTTC.

This chain joins TRBV20-1 and TRBJ2-7; D not resolved. This CDR3 is 11 amino acids long. The V end lost 6 bases, the J end lost 7 bases, and 13 bases lay between the germline ends. Per the germline V gene, CDR1 is DFQATT and CDR2 is SNEGSKA (reference sequence). The CDR3 DNA reads TGCAGTGCCGGATCCGTGAGGGAGCAGTACTTC. As protein: CSAGSVREQYF.